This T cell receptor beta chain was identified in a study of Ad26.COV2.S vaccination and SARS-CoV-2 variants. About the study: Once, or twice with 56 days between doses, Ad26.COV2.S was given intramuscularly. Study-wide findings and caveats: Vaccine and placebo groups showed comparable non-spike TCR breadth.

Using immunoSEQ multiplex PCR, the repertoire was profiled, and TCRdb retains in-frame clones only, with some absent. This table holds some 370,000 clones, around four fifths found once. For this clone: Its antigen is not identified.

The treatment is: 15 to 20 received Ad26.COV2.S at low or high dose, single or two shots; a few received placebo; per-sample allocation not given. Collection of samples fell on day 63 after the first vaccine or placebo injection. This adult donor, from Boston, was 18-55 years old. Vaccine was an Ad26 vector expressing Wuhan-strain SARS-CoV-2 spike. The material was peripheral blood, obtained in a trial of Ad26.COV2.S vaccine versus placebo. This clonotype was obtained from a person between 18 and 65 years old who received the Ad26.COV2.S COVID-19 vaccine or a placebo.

CDR3 DNA: TGTGCCAGCCTGGAGGGGAACACTGAAGCTTTCTTT. Amino acids: CASLEGNTEAFF. V gene TRBV19 combines with J gene TRBJ1-1; D is unresolved. Trimming left V 9 bases short and J 1 base short, with 9 bases between. From germline, CDR1 is LNHDA and CDR2 SQIVND (reference sequence). The CDR3 covers 12 residues.